The sequence of this T cell receptor (beta chain) was determined in a study of T cell responses to AZD1222 COVID-19 vaccine. Produced via immunoSEQ multiplex PCR; TCRdb's table is partial and in-frame only. The profile covers 130,000 or so clones, with around nine tenths appearing a single time and around 30% taken by the ten largest. The CDR3 is made up of 12 amino acids. V shed 5 bases and J 16 bases; nucleotides not matched to a gene: 8. About this clone itself: What it recognizes is unknown.

Regarding the study as a whole: Across spike, vaccine-associated CD4 TCRs were found, dominant at 160-218 and 743-854.

This sequence joins TRBV12-3 or TRBV12-4 and TRBJ1-6, with 7 bases aligning to TRBD1. The clonotype originates from an adult in good health. The sample consisted of peripheral blood, taken on day 0 of AZD1222 vaccination. In DNA form, the CDR3 reads TGTGCCAGCAGTCTAAAAGGGGGCAAACTCCACTTT. This sequence encodes CASSLKGGKLHF.